The T cell receptor (beta chain) under discussion was sequenced for a study of technical replicates of blood from a few donors. Trimming stripped 0 bases from V and 7 bases from J, with 16 bases between. The germline CDR1 and CDR2 sequences are LNHDA and SQIVND (reference sequence). CDR3 length: 16 amino acids. Clones were sequenced by immunoSEQ multiplex PCR, and TCRdb holds only the in-frame ones, with some missing. The sample includes around 85,000 clones, around 94% of them seen just once. The V call is TRBV19, the J call TRBJ1-5, with a tentative D call TRBD1 (5 bases). What was sequenced was T cells isolated from PBMCs. The clonotype originates from a human donor in good health. CDR3 residues: CASSIDPRGGGQPQHF. The CDR3 DNA sequence: TGTGCCAGTAGTATAGATCCGAGGGGAGGAGGGCAGCCCCAGCATTTT.